A single sample gave rise to the 15 T cell receptor beta chains below, sequenced in a study of post-analysis software for immune sequencing data. Study-wide points: When patients were compared with controls, about five TRBV segments were more frequent, TRBV5-6, TRBV5-1 and TRBV20-1 among them.

These receptors lack a known antigen. cDNA libraries for TCR beta contained unique molecular identifiers. TCRdb redid the calling of the PCR reads with MiXCR, one entry per CDR3 protein. Here the sample spans hundreds of thousands of distinct CDR3 sequences, around 64% being singletons. The sample consisted of blood. Receptor source: a girl aged 2 to 9 with multiple sclerosis.

This chain connects TRBV11-1 to TRBJ2-7; D gene ambiguous. V was pared by 0 bases and J by 0 bases, with 6 bases between. CDR1 SGHAT and CDR2 FQDESV come from the germline V gene (reference sequence). This CDR3 spans 14 amino acids. The CDR3 reads CASSLATYSYEQYF. CDR3 DNA sequence: TGTGCCAGCAGCTTAGCAACCTACTCCTACGAGCAGTACTTC.

V usage is TRBV29-1 and J usage is TRBJ2-1, with 9 bases fitting TRBD2. With V trimmed by 7 bases and J by 8 bases, 15 bases remained unmatched. The V gene's germline CDR1 is SQVTM and CDR2 ANQGSEA. The CDR3 is 15 amino acids. The CDR3 region has the DNA TGCAGCGCCAGGAGAAGACTAGCGGAGGGAGATGAGCAGTTCTTC. As protein: CSARRRLAEGDEQFF.

The V and J genes are TRBV5-5 and TRBJ2-1; 7 positions agree with TRBD1. The CDR3 runs 14 residues. Germline V CDR1 and CDR2: SGHKS, YYEKEE (reference sequence). V trimming: 4 bases; J trimming: 6 bases; junction bases outside the gene matches: 7. CDR3 nucleotides: TGTGCCAGCAGCCAGGACAGGCCTCCCAATGAGCAGTTCTTC. Amino acids: CASSQDRPPNEQFF.

The chain carries TRBV30 and TRBJ2-3; D is possibly TRBD1 or TRBD2 (5 bases each). This CDR3 region has 17 residues. The germline CDR1 and CDR2 sequences are GTSNPN and SVGIG (reference sequence). Trimming stripped 8 bases from V and 6 bases from J, with 30 bases between. The CDR3 reads CARTPQSGLAKGDTQYF. CDR3 nucleotides: TGTGCCCGGACACCACAAAGTGGACTGGCGAAGGGGGATACGCAGTATTTT.

This clonotype turned up a few times. The chain recombines TRBV14 with TRBJ1-2; D ambiguous. The CDR3 totals 13 residues. The ends were cut back, 0 bases at V and 5 bases at J, with 7 bases in the middle. Germline CDR1 is SGHDN and CDR2 is FVKESK. The CDR3 DNA sequence: TGTGCCAGCAGCCAAGATAGGACGTATGGCTACACCTTC. Residues: CASSQDRTYGYTF.

The V call is TRBV6-5, the J call TRBJ2-2; 7 nucleotides match TRBD2. CDR3 length: 15 residues. Germline V gives CDR1 MNHEY, CDR2 SVGAGI. Trimming at V came to 8 bases and at J to 5 bases, leaving 11 bases not matched to a gene. CDR3 protein: CASAPWGRVTGELFF. CDR3 nucleotide sequence: TGTGCCAGCGCGCCGTGGGGGAGGGTAACCGGGGAGCTGTTTTTT.

This chain links TRBV4-3 with TRBJ2-3; D may be TRBD2 (5 bases). Trimming took off 3 bases at V and 3 bases at J, with 16 bases between the two ends. Germline V gene lookup returns CDR1 LGHNA and CDR2 YSLEER. The CDR3 totals 16 residues. CDR3 region: CASSQAEEVGTDTQYF. As DNA, the CDR3 is TGCGCCAGCAGCCAGGCGGAGGAGGTCGGAACAGATACGCAGTATTTT.

In its sample, this clonotype was seen once. The J gene is TRBJ2-3, the V gene TRBV5-1; TRBD1 matches at 10 bases. CDR3 length equals 15 residues. The germline CDR1 and CDR2 sequences are SGHRS and YFSETQ. V dropped 5 bases and J dropped 4; count of bases not matched to a gene: 7. CDR3 region: CASSMGQGPPDTQYF. As DNA, the CDR3 is TGCGCCAGCAGTATGGGACAGGGGCCCCCAGATACGCAGTATTTT.

This clonotype was found a few times. This rearrangement joins TRBV20-1 to TRBJ2-5; tentative D call: TRBD2 (5 bases). The germline V gene encodes CDR1 DFQATT and CDR2 SNEGSKA (reference sequence). The CDR3 length is 15 residues. Trimming shortened V by 0 bases and J by 1 base, and 12 bases separated the two germline ends. The CDR3 protein is CSARDLAAGQETQYF. CDR3 nucleotide sequence: TGCAGTGCTAGAGATCTGGCGGCGGGCCAAGAGACCCAGTACTTC.

This clonotype was observed a few times. The chain couples TRBV9 to TRBJ1-1, with a weak D call TRBD1 (5 bases). Deletions cut 3 bases from V and 1 base from J, with 7 bases between. This CDR3 has 13 residues. Looked up from germline, CDR1 is SGDLS and CDR2 is YYNGEE. The CDR3 DNA is TGTGCCAGCAGCGGCGACAGGAACACTGAAGCTTTCTTT. Its translation: CASSGDRNTEAFF.

The chain combines TRBV10-3 with TRBJ2-3; the D gene is possibly TRBD1 (5 bases). V was clipped by 2 bases and J by 9 bases, with 12 bases between them. CDR1 ENHRY and CDR2 SYGVKD come from the germline V gene. The CDR3 runs to 13 residues. DNA of the CDR3: TGTGCCATCAGTGAGGATCAGGGTCCAACGCAGTATTTT. This encodes CAISEDQGPTQYF.

V gene TRBV12-3 or TRBV12-4 combines with J gene TRBJ2-2, with TRBD1 matching over 10 bases. The CDR3 extends over 18 amino acids. The ends lost 6 bases at V and 1 base at J; junction bases unmatched: 11. CDR3 amino acids: CASRYKPGQGWNTGELFF. Written as DNA, the CDR3 is TGTGCCAGCAGGTACAAGCCGGGACAGGGGTGGAACACCGGGGAGCTGTTTTTT.

This clonotype was observed a few times. The chain couples TRBV5-6 to TRBJ2-2; D tentatively fits TRBD1 or TRBD2 (5 bases each). The CDR3 covers 15 residues. V was cut by 3 bases and J by 4 bases, with 13 bases left in between. Per the germline V gene, CDR1 is SGHDT and CDR2 is YYEEEE. The CDR3 bases are TGTGCCAGCAGCTGGGGGACCTATAGCACCGGGGAGCTGTTTTTT. Amino acids: CASSWGTYSTGELFF.

This clonotype was observed a handful of times. The chain employs TRBV27 and TRBJ2-4; no reliable D call. The ends were cut back, 5 bases at V and 4 bases at J, with 12 bases in the middle. The CDR3 covers 14 residues. CDR1 is MNHEY, CDR2 SMNVEV, per germline (reference sequence). CDR3 nucleotides: TGTGCCAGCAGTCTCGTAGGCTCAAAAAACATTCAGTACTTC. It encodes CASSLVGSKNIQYF.

This clonotype was seen more than once but under ten times. The chain is built from TRBV15 and TRBJ2-5, with 11 bases lining up with TRBD2. The assigned J gene may be wrong: the sequence end matches TRBJ2-7 better. CDR1 is LNHNV and CDR2 is YYDKDF in the germline V gene (reference sequence). The CDR3 is 17 amino acids. The CDR3 DNA sequence: TGTGCCACCAGCAGAGATAAAGTACTAGCGGGAGAGTCCGAGCAGTACTTC. It codes for CATSRDKVLAGESEQYF.